This T cell receptor (beta chain) was found in a study of identical twins. Findings and limits, study-wide: Out-of-frame beta chain sequences displayed weaker excess sharing between twins. Because invariant MAIT and iNKT cells could be present, zero-insertion analyses could be partly confounded.

This clonotype was observed many times. Its cognate antigen is unknown. Template switching introduced a universal primer site, and the cDNA bore unique molecular identifiers. TCRdb reprocessed the 5' RACE reads with MiXCR, giving one entry per CDR3 protein. This table holds around 650,000 distinct CDR3 sequences, about 7% found once. A further study also used this sample, focusing on yellow fever vaccine responses in identical twins.

This receptor was identified in a woman between 18 and 29 years old in good health. The sequencing sample was made of PBMCs.

In DNA, the CDR3 is TGTGCCAGCAGCCGTCGAGGGGACGGCTACGAGCAGTACTTC. Protein product: CASSRRGDGYEQYF. V usage is TRBV12-3 or TRBV12-4 and J usage is TRBJ2-7; possibly TRBD1 or TRBD2 for D (5 bases each). V was trimmed by 6 bases and J by 3 bases, leaving 15 bases between them. The CDR3 covers 14 residues.